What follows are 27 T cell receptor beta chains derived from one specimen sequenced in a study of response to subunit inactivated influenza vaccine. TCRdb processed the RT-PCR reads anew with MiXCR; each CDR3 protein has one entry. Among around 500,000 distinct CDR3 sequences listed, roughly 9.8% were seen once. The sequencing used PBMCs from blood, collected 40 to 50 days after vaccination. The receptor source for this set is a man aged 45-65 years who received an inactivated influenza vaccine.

The CDR3 DNA reads as TGTGCCAGCAGCTCTGGGGGTGAGGGGGAGCTGTTTTTT. It specifies CASSSGGEGELFF. The chain combines TRBV7-2 with TRBJ2-2; D tentatively fits TRBD1 or TRBD2 (5 bases each). The V gene's germline CDR1 is SGHTA and CDR2 FQGNSA. The CDR3 loop spans 13 amino acids. The ends were cut back, 4 bases at V and 8 bases at J, with 11 bases in the middle.

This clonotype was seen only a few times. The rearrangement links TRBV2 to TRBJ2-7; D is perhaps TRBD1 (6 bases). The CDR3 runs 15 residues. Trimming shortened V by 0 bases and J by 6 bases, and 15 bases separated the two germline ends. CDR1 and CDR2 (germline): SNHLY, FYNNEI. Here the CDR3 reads CASSEADWTVGEQYF. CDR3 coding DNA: TGTGCCAGCAGTGAAGCAGATTGGACAGTCGGCGAGCAGTACTTC.

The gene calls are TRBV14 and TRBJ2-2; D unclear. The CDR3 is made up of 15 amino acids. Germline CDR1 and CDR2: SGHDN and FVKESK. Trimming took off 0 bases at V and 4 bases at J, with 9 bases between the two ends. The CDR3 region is CASSQDMGSTGELFF. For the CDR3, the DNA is TGTGCCAGCAGCCAAGATATGGGATCCACCGGGGAGCTGTTTTTT.

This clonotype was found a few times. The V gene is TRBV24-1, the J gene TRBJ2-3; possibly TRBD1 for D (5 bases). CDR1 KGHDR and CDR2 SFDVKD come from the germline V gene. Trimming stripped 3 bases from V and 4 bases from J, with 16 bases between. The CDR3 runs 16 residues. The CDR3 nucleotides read TGTGCCACCAGTGATCCAAGGTCAGGGCGCGCAGATACGCAGTATTTT. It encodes CATSDPRSGRADTQYF.

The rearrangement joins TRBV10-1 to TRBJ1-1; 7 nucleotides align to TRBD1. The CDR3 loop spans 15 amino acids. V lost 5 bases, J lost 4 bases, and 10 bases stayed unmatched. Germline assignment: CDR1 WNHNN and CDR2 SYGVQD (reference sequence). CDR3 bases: TGCGCCAGCAGTAAAAGGGGGCATGGTAGCACTGAAGCTTTCTTT. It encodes CASSKRGHGSTEAFF.

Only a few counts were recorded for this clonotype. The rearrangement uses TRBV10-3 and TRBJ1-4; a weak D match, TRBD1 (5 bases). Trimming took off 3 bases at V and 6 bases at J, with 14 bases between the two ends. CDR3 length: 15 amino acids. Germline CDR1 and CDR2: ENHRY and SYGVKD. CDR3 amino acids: CAISDPAGSDEKLFF. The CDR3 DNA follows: TGTGCCATCAGTGACCCGGCAGGGTCGGATGAAAAACTGTTTTTT.

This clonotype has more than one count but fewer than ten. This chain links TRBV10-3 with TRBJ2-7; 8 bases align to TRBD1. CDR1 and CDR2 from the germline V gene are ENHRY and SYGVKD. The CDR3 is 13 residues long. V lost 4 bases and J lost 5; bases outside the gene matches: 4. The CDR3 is CAISVVTGDEQYF. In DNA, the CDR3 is TGTGCCATCAGTGTGGTGACAGGGGACGAGCAGTACTTC.

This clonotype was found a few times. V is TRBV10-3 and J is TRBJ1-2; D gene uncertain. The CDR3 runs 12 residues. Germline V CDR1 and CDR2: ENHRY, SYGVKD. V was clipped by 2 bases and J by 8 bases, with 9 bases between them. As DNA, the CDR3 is TGTGCCATCAGTGAGATGAGTTGGGGCTACACCTTC. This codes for CAISEMSWGYTF.

CDR3 region: CASTPGATEAFF. The CDR3 DNA reads TGTGCCAGCACCCCCGGGGCTACTGAAGCTTTCTTT. The rearrangement uses TRBV12-3 or TRBV12-4 and TRBJ1-1; weak D call: TRBD1 (5 bases). The V end was cut by 7 bases, the J end by 5 bases, with 11 bases between. The CDR3 has 12 residues.

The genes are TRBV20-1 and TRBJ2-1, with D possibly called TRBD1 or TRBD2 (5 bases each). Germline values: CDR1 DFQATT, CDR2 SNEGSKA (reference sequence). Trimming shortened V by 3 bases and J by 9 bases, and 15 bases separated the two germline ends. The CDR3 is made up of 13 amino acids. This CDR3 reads CSASGRAGSEQFF. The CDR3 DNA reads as TGCAGTGCTAGTGGCAGGGCAGGGAGTGAGCAGTTCTTC.

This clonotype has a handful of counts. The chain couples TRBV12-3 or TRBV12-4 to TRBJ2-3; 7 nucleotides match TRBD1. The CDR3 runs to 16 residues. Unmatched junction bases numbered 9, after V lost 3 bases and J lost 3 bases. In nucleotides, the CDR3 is TGTGCCAGCAGTTTGTTAGGGGGCTTGGGGACAGATACGCAGTATTTT. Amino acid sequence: CASSLLGGLGTDTQYF.

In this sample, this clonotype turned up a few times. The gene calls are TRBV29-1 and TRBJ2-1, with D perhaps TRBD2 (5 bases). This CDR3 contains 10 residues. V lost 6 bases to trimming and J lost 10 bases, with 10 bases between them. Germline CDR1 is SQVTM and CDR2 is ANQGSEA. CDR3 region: CSVGEGEQFF. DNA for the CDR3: TGCAGCGTGGGAGAAGGAGAGCAGTTCTTC.

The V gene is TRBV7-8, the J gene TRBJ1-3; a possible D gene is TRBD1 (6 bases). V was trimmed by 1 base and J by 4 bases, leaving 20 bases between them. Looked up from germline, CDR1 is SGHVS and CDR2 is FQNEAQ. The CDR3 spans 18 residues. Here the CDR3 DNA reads TGTGCCAGCAGCTTAGTTGGTACCCCTGGTGGGGGCGGAAACACCATATATTTT. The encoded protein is CASSLVGTPGGGGNTIYF.

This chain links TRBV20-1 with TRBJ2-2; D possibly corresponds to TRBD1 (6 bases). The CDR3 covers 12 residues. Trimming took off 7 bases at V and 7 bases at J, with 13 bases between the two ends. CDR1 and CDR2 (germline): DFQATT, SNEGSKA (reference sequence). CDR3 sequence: CSVPRGNGELFF. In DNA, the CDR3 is TGCAGTGTCCCGAGGGGGAACGGGGAGCTGTTTTTT.

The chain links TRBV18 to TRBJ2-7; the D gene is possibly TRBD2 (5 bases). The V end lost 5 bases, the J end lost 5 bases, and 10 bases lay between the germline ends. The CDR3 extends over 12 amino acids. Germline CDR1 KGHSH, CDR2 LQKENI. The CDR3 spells CASSGETDEQYF. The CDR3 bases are TGTGCCAGCTCAGGGGAGACGGACGAGCAGTACTTC.

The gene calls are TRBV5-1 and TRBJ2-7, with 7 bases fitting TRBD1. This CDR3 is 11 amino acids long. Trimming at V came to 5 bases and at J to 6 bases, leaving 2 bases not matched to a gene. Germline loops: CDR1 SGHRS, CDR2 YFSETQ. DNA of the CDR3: TGCGCCAGCAGGGCAGGGGGCGAGCAGTACTTC. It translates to CASRAGGEQYF. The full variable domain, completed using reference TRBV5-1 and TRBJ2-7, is KAGVTQTPRYLIKTRGQQVTLSCSPISGHRSVSWYQQTPGQGLQFLFEYFSETQRNKGNFPGRFSGRQFSNSRSEMNVSTLELGDSALYLCASRAGGEQYFGPGTRLTVT.

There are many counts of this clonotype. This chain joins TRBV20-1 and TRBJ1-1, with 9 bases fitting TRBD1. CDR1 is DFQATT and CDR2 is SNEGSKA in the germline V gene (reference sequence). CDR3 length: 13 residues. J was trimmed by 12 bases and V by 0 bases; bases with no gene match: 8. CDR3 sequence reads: CSAREEGQGGTFF. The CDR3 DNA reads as TGCAGTGCTAGAGAAGAGGGACAGGGCGGGACTTTCTTT.

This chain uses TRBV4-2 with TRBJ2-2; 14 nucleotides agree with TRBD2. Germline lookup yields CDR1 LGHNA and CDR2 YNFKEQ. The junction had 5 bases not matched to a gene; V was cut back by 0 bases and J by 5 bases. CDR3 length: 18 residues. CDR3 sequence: CASSQDNGLAGGTGELFF. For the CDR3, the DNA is TGTGCCAGCAGCCAAGATAATGGACTAGCGGGAGGTACCGGGGAGCTGTTTTTT.

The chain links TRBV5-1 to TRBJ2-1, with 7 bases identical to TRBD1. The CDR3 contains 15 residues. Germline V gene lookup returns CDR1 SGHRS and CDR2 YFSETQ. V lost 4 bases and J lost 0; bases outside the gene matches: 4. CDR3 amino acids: CASSRDSYSYNEQFF. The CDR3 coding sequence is TGCGCCAGCAGCCGGGACAGCTACTCCTACAATGAGCAGTTCTTC.

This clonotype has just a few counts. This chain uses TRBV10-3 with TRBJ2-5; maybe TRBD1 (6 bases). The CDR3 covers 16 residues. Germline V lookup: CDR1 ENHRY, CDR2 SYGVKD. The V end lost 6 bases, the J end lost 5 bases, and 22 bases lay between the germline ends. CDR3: CAISGRGLGAGETQYF. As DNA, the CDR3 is TGTGCCATCAGCGGCCGGGGTTTGGGGGCCGGGGAGACCCAGTACTTC.

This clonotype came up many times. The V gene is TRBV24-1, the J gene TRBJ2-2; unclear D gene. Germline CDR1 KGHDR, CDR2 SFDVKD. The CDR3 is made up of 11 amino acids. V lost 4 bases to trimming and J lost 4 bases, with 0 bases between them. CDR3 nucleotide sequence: TGTGCCACCAGTGACACCGGGGAGCTGTTTTTT. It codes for CATSDTGELFF.

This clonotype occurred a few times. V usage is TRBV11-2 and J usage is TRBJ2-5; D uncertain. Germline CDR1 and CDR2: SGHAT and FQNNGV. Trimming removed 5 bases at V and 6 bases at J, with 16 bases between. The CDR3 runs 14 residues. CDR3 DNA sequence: TGTGCCAGCAGCGATACGGGCGGTGGGAAGACCCAGTACTTC. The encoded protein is CASSDTGGGKTQYF.

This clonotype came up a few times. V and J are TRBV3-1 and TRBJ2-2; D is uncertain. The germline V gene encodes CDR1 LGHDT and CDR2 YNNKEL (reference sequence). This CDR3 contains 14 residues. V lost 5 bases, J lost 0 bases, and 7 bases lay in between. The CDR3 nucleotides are TGTGCCAGCAGCACGAACTCGAACACCGGGGAGCTGTTTTTT. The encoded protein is CASSTNSNTGELFF.

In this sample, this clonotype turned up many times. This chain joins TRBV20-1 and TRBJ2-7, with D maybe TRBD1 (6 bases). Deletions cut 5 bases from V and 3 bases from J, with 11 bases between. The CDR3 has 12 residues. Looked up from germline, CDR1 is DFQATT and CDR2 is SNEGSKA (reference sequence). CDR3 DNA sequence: TGCAGTGCTTCAGGACAGCTCTACGAGCAGTACTTC. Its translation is CSASGQLYEQYF.

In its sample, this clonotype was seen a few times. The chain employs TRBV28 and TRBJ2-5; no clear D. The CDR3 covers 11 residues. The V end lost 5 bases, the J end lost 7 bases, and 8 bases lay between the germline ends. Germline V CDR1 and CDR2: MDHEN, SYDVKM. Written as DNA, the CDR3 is TGTGCCAGCAGTGTCTGGGGGACCCAGTACTTC. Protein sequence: CASSVWGTQYF.

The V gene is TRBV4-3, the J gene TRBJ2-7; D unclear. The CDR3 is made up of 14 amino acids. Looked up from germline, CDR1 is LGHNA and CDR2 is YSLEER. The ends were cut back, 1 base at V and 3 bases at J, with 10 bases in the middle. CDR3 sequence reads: CASSQVVRSYEQYF. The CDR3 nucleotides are TGCGCCAGCAGCCAAGTTGTTAGGAGCTACGAGCAGTACTTC.

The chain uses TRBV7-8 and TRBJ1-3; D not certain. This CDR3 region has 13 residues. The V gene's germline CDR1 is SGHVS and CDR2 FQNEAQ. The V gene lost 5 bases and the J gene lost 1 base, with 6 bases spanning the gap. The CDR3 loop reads CASSGQSGNTIYF. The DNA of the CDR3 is TGTGCCAGCAGCGGGCAGTCTGGAAACACCATATATTTT.